This T cell receptor (beta chain) was sequenced during a study of T cell changes during pregnancy in multiple sclerosis (dated by TCRdb to the late 2010s). Notes on the research overall: The study examined how the T cell repertoire changed over the course of pregnancy in women with multiple sclerosis.

The CDR3 starts with the cysteine, ends with the phenylalanine, and has 21 residues. The entry retains the CDR3 DNA only, 63 bases that are in frame from base 1. V lost 2 bases and J lost 1 base, and the count of bases not matched to a germline gene is 12. Reading the germline V gene gives CDR1 SNHLY and CDR2 FYNNEI. Worth noting for this clone: The target of this receptor is not known. No quality values exist for individual bases; no much larger clone is one base distant.

Receptor libraries were prepared by the immunoSEQ multiplex PCR assay. TCRdb limited this immuneACCESS table to in-frame rearrangements with V and J called. A share of clones is missing; checked studies link under half to unresolved V genes, and the rest is unexplained. This sample comprises more than 100,000 clones, about 90% of them detected only once. The biggest ten clones account for roughly 0.93% of the sample. The receptor was isolated from a female donor with multiple sclerosis, enrolled in a pregnancy study. The rearranged chain carries TRBV2 and TRBJ2-4, with 15 bases aligning to TRBD2. The specimen comprised peripheral blood, sampled after pregnancy. CDR3 sequence: CASSELPPGLAGGSAKNIQYF. The sequence in DNA is TGTGCCAGCAGTGAACTCCCGCCGGGACTAGCGGGAGGCTCCGCCAAAAACATTCAGTACTTC.